This TCR beta chain was recovered during a study of cytomegalovirus exposure and HLA in healthy donors. This cohort consisted of healthy bone marrow donors. From germline, CDR1 is MNHEY and CDR2 SMNVEV (reference sequence). This CDR3 is 15 amino acids long. Trimming cost V 0 bases and J 2 bases, with 11 bases left between them. With 60 Vbeta and 13 Jbeta primers, the PCR was carried out. TCRdb keeps only in-frame clones here, not all; method: immunoSEQ multiplex PCR. The sample records 150,000 or so clones, around three quarters being singletons. This chain uses TRBV27 with TRBJ2-7; D gene ambiguous. Material for sequencing was PBMCs. The sequence was obtained from a man aged 35 to 55 in good health and CMV-seronegative. CDR3: CASSLSPSAAYEQYF. Here the CDR3 DNA reads TGTGCCAGCAGTTTATCTCCAAGCGCTGCCTACGAGCAGTACTTC.